A selection of T cell receptor beta chains follows, all from one sample in a study of T cell responses to AZD1222 COVID-19 vaccine. The repertoire was sequenced with immunoSEQ multiplex PCR; TCRdb's copy has only in-frame clones and lacks some. The sample holds roughly 160,000 clones, roughly nine tenths seen once. The sample was peripheral blood, taken on day 0 of AZD1222 vaccination. The receptors here all came from an adult in good health. The conserved cysteine and the conserved F or W are not part of the CDR3 here. The order of the fields is CDR3 protein, V gene, J gene.

CDR3 protein: AWSKGQVQDTQY; V gene: TRBV30; J gene: TRBJ2-3
CDR3 protein: ASSYPGTSYEQY; V gene: TRBV6-6; J gene: TRBJ2-7
CDR3 protein: ASSPGQGRETQY; V gene: TRBV9; J gene: TRBJ2-5
CDR3 protein: ASSSGQVTGELF; V gene: TRBV7-3; J gene: TRBJ2-2
CDR3 protein: ASSYSAPSWEKLF; V gene: TRBV6-5; J gene: TRBJ1-4
CDR3 protein: ASSATGAPGNTIY; V gene: TRBV6-4; J gene: TRBJ1-3
CDR3 protein: ASSSGDWSYGYT; V gene: TRBV19; J gene: TRBJ1-2
CDR3 protein: ATSDSSYTEAF; V gene: TRBV24-1; J gene: TRBJ1-1
CDR3 protein: ASNAGTGANVLT; V gene: TRBV2; J gene: TRBJ2-6
CDR3 protein: ASRGGQGRRNGYT; V gene: TRBV28; J gene: TRBJ1-2
CDR3 protein: ASSLGLYNEQF; V gene: TRBV7-3; J gene: TRBJ2-1
CDR3 protein: ATQVVGDTEAF; V gene: TRBV10-1; J gene: TRBJ1-1
CDR3 protein: ASSPPQALNTGELF; V gene: TRBV18; J gene: TRBJ2-2
CDR3 protein: ASSYVGTANEKLF; V gene: TRBV6-2/TRBV6-3; J gene: TRBJ1-4
CDR3 protein: ASSHLTARASGANVLT; V gene: TRBV4-1; J gene: TRBJ2-6
CDR3 protein: ASSSLRRGAQNEQF; V gene: TRBV7-9; J gene: TRBJ2-1
CDR3 protein: ASSADSTVDEKLF; V gene: TRBV9; J gene: TRBJ1-4
CDR3 protein: ASSLAGNEKLF; V gene: TRBV5-1; J gene: TRBJ1-4